The subject of this entry is one T cell receptor beta chain. Antigen: not known. CD25+CD127- cells were obtained by sorting CD4+ cells, for 5 or 6 patients. CD4+ and CD8+ T cells were sorted from PBMCs. This entry belongs to a study of CD8+ T cells in alopecia areata. Overall study results and limits: Lesional scalp, especially alopecia totalis/universalis, showed higher clonality than normal scalp.

V dropped 2 bases and J dropped 6 bases, with 8 bases sitting between them. Germline CDR1 reads WNHNN; CDR2 reads SYGVQD (reference sequence). The CDR3 runs 13 residues. RNA extraction and reverse transcription yielded cDNA as sequencing template. The repertoire was sequenced with immunoSEQ multiplex PCR; TCRdb's copy has only in-frame clones and lacks some. The table shows tens of thousands of clones, with less than 70% occurring only once. The receptor comes from a human donor with alopecia areata. The chain recombines TRBV10-1 with TRBJ2-1; no definite D call. Sequencing was carried out using CD4+ Tregs sorted from blood. CDR3 coding DNA: TGCGCCAGCAGTGAGGCAGGTCCCAATGAGCAGTTCTTC. Encoded protein: CASSEAGPNEQFF.